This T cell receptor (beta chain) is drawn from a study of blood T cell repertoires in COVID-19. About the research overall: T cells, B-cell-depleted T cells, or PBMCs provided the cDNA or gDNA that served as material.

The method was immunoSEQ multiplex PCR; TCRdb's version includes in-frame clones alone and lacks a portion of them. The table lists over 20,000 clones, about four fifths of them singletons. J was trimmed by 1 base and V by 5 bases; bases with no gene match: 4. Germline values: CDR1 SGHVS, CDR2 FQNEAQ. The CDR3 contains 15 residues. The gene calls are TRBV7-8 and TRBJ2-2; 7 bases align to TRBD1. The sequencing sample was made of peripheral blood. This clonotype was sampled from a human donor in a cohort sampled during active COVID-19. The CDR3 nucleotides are TGTGCCAGCAGCCCGTGGACAGGGAACACCGGGGAGCTGTTTTTT. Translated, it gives CASSPWTGNTGELFF. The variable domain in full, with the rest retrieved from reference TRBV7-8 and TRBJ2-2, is GAGVSQSPRYKVAKRGQDVALRCDPISGHVSLFWYQQALGQGPEFLTYFQNEAQLDKSGLPSDRFFAERPEGSVSTLKIQRTQQEDSAVYLCASSPWTGNTGELFFGEGSRLTVL.